This record concerns one T cell receptor beta chain sequence. The sample is drawn from a study of blood T cells in healthy people across ages. The second PCR ran about 6 to 12 cycles with a sample-barcoded 5' primer and J-beta primers. TCRdb redid the calling of the 5' RACE reads with MiXCR, one entry per CDR3 protein. The top ten clones hold 6.5% to 8.5% of a sample with over 1,300,000 distinct CDR3 sequences, approximately 60% of them seen once. The specimen was blood. The TCR sequence derives from a young man in good health.

DNA of the CDR3: TGTGCCAGCAGTGACCAGCGGGGAGAAGAGACCCAGTACTTC. Translated, it gives CASSDQRGEETQYF. The chain recombines TRBV6-1 with TRBJ2-5; 7 bases align to TRBD2. Trimming at V came to 3 bases and at J to 3 bases, leaving 4 bases not matched to a gene. CDR1 is MNHNS, CDR2 SASEGT, per germline. This CDR3 is 14 amino acids long.